The 17 T cell receptor beta chains below come from one sample, sequenced in a study of T cells after yellow fever vaccination. TCRdb itself ran the 5' RACE reads through MiXCR, one entry per CDR3 protein. Among hundreds of thousands of distinct CDR3 sequences, about 13% were seen once, and the ten largest hold around 15%. The specimen comprised PBMCs, sampled on the day of the yellow fever booster vaccination. These receptors were taken from a man in his thirties or forties who received the YFV17D yellow fever vaccine.

This clonotype was counted only a few times. The rearrangement links TRBV6-4 to TRBJ1-5; D is unclear. From germline, CDR1 is MRHNA and CDR2 SNTAGT. V was trimmed by 3 bases and J by 6 bases, leaving 9 bases between them. CDR3 length: 13 residues. The CDR3 loop reads CASSDIASQPQHF. In DNA form, the CDR3 reads TGTGCCAGCAGTGATATCGCCAGTCAGCCCCAGCATTTT.

This chain connects TRBV18 to TRBJ1-4; 7 positions agree with TRBD1. The CDR3 totals 15 residues. Germline V gives CDR1 KGHSH, CDR2 LQKENI. The trim removed 6 bases at V and 4 bases at J, leaving 8 bases unmatched. The CDR3 DNA is TGTGCCAGCTCGGGCGGACAGGCCGATAATGAAAAACTGTTTTTT. Residues: CASSGGQADNEKLFF.

This clonotype was seen more than once but under ten times. The rearrangement links TRBV6-2 or TRBV6-3 to TRBJ2-7; possible D gene TRBD2, 5 bases. CDR1 is MNHEY and CDR2 is SVGEGT in the germline V gene. CDR3 size: 13 residues. The ends were cut back, 4 bases at V and 5 bases at J, with 12 bases in the middle. The CDR3 protein is CASSSGRRDEQYF. The CDR3 DNA is TGTGCCAGCAGTTCCGGACGGCGGGACGAGCAGTACTTC.

The J gene is TRBJ2-5, the V gene TRBV27; either TRBD1 or TRBD2 may supply D (6 bases each). In germline, CDR1 is MNHEY, CDR2 SMNVEV (reference sequence). Trimming removed 5 bases from V and 5 bases from J, with 27 bases in between. The CDR3 length is 18 residues. The CDR3 DNA is TGTGCCAGCAGTCGAATACCCCCTGGGGTTCGGGGGCCCGAGACCCAGTACTTC. Its translation is CASSRIPPGVRGPETQYF.

The chain uses TRBV20-1 and TRBJ1-1; D remains ambiguous. V lost 7 bases and J lost 11, with 14 bases in between. CDR1 is DFQATT, CDR2 SNEGSKA, per germline (reference sequence). The CDR3 sequence is 10 residues long. The CDR3 DNA sequence: TGCAGTGTCAGTAATTTTCTGGCTTTCTTT. Its protein product is CSVSNFLAFF.

This clonotype was seen at least ten times. Here the CDR3 reads CASSLGTFMALGLNEQFF. In nucleotides, the CDR3 is TGTGCCAGCAGCTTAGGGACTTTTATGGCCCTTGGTCTCAATGAGCAGTTCTTC. The chain employs TRBV11-2 and TRBJ2-1, with D perhaps TRBD2 (5 bases). The V gene lost 1 base and the J gene lost 6 bases, with 22 bases spanning the gap. The germline gives CDR1 SGHAT, CDR2 FQNNGV. The CDR3 extends over 18 amino acids.

This rearrangement joins TRBV7-2 to TRBJ2-3; 12 bases align to TRBD2. Germline lookup yields CDR1 SGHTA and CDR2 FQGNSA. The CDR3 totals 14 residues. Germline trimming cut 8 bases from V and 3 bases from J; bases unmatched to any gene: 3. CDR3 sequence: CASCLAGGTDTQYF. The CDR3 coding sequence is TGTGCCAGCTGCCTAGCGGGAGGGACAGATACGCAGTATTTT.

This clonotype was counted only a few times. V gene TRBV18 combines with J gene TRBJ2-5; a weak D match, TRBD2 (6 bases). Trimming pared 5 bases from V and 5 bases from J, leaving 15 bases between. The CDR3 extends over 14 amino acids. In germline, CDR1 is KGHSH, CDR2 LQKENI. The CDR3 protein is CASSSVSGRETQYF. The CDR3, as DNA: TGTGCCAGCTCAAGTGTTAGCGGAAGGGAGACCCAGTACTTC.

V and J are TRBV7-2 and TRBJ2-2, with D uncertain. Trimming cost V 1 base and J 5 bases, with 8 bases left between them. This CDR3 is 14 amino acids long. CDR1 is SGHTA, CDR2 FQGNSA, per germline. CDR3 sequence (DNA): TGTGCCAGCAGCTTAGTCGTGGTAACCGGGGAGCTGTTTTTT. Translation: CASSLVVVTGELFF.

This clonotype showed up just a few times. The chain couples TRBV28 to TRBJ2-5; no definite D call. The CDR3 covers 13 residues. CDR1 MDHEN and CDR2 SYDVKM come from the germline V gene. Deletions cut 4 bases from V and 4 bases from J, with 10 bases between. For the CDR3, the DNA is TGTGCCAGCAGTTCCCCGGATCTAGAGACCCAGTACTTC. This sequence encodes CASSSPDLETQYF.

The chain uses TRBV11-2 and TRBJ2-3, with D unresolved. The germline gives CDR1 SGHAT, CDR2 FQNNGV. CDR3 length: 12 residues. V gave up 6 bases and J gave up 6 bases, with 10 bases separating them. CDR3 sequence reads: CASRKIGDTQYF. The CDR3 DNA follows: TGTGCCAGCAGAAAGATAGGGGATACGCAGTATTTT.

In its sample, this clonotype was seen a few times. The chain employs TRBV7-2 and TRBJ2-3, with 11 bases matching TRBD2. Germline lookup yields CDR1 SGHTA and CDR2 FQGNSA. V gave up 4 bases and J gave up 4 bases; unmatched junction bases: 4. The CDR3 loop spans 15 amino acids. This CDR3 is CASSSLAGVPDTQYF. The CDR3, as DNA: TGTGCCAGCAGCTCACTAGCGGGAGTGCCAGATACGCAGTATTTT. The variable domain in full, with the rest retrieved from reference TRBV7-2 and TRBJ2-3, is GAGVSQSPSNKVTEKGKDVELRCDPISGHTALYWYRQSLGQGLEFLIYFQGNSAPDKSGLPSDRFSAERTGGSVSTLTIQRTQQEDSAVYLCASSSLAGVPDTQYFGPGTRLTVL.

This sequence joins TRBV9 and TRBJ2-4; a possible D gene is TRBD2 (7 bases). V was shortened by 0 bases and J by 5 bases, with 12 bases between the two germline ends. Germline loops: CDR1 SGDLS, CDR2 YYNGEE. The CDR3 loop spans 15 amino acids. The CDR3 DNA follows: TGTGCCAGCAGCGTAGGAGGGGGAGGGGAAAACATTCAGTACTTC. This translates into CASSVGGGGENIQYF.

Many counts were recorded for this clonotype. The V call is TRBV5-5, the J call TRBJ2-7; TRBD1 agrees at 7 bases. This CDR3 spans 14 amino acids. Germline V gene data show CDR1 as SGHKS and CDR2 as YYEKEE (reference sequence). J lost 1 base, V lost 3 bases, and 4 bases had no gene match. CDR3 in amino acids: CASSSPGGSYEQYF. The DNA for the CDR3 is TGTGCCAGCAGCTCTCCAGGGGGATCCTACGAGCAGTACTTC.

A few counts support this clonotype. This chain links TRBV27 with TRBJ2-4; no definite D call. The length of the CDR3 is 15 residues. Trimming stripped 6 bases from V and 1 base from J, with 13 bases between. Germline assignment: CDR1 MNHEY and CDR2 SMNVEV (reference sequence). CDR3 nucleotides: TGTGCCAGCAGGGGGATCTCCAACGCCAAAAACATTCAGTACTTC. Translation gives CASRGISNAKNIQYF.

This chain connects TRBV30 to TRBJ2-5, with D unclear. The CDR3 sequence is 11 residues long. The germline V gene encodes CDR1 GTSNPN and CDR2 SVGIG (reference sequence). V was clipped by 2 bases and J by 6 bases, with 7 bases between them. In DNA, the CDR3 is TGTGCCTGGAGTCCCGAGAAGACCCAGTACTTC. It codes for CAWSPEKTQYF.

The rearrangement joins TRBV11-2 to TRBJ2-1, with 7 nucleotides matching TRBD2. The CDR3 covers 15 residues. The J segment lost 9 bases and the V segment lost 1 base, leaving 9 bases of the junction unmatched. Germline CDR1 SGHAT, CDR2 FQNNGV. CDR3: CASSLVSWWEGEQFF. The CDR3 DNA follows: TGTGCCAGCAGCTTAGTTTCCTGGTGGGAGGGTGAGCAGTTCTTC.